This T cell receptor beta chain was recovered during a study of CD8+ T cells in alopecia areata. Looking at the study overall: Treatment comprised oral tofacitinib, 5 to 10 mg twice daily, in treated patients.

General observations from the study: Clarity of TCR sharing across patients fell short of that in mice, possibly HLA-related. For patients receiving tofacitinib, scalp clonality and expanded CD8+ clones among the top 100 significantly decreased.

Deletions cut 2 bases from V and 7 bases from J, with 12 bases between. The CDR3 has 14 amino acids. The V gene's germline CDR1 is MNHEY and CDR2 SMNVEV (reference sequence). Following RNA extraction, reverse transcription yielded cDNA that acted as the sequencing template. Sequencing was performed with immunoSEQ multiplex PCR; in TCRdb, only in-frame clones are kept and a portion is missing. Of more than 90,000 clones in the sample, roughly two thirds are singletons; the top ten hold about a sixth. The sample's treatment: oral pan-JAK inhibitor, 5-10 mg twice daily. This clone was recorded only once. Its antigen is unidentified.

The clonotype was recovered from a human donor with alopecia areata. This material consisted of CD8+ T cells sorted from blood, taken at week 4, from a patient treated with tofacitinib. The gene calls are TRBV27 and TRBJ2-1; D is possibly TRBD1 (5 bases). The CDR3: CASSLIPRENEQFF. DNA of the CDR3: TGTGCCAGCAGTTTAATCCCCAGGGAAAATGAGCAGTTCTTC.